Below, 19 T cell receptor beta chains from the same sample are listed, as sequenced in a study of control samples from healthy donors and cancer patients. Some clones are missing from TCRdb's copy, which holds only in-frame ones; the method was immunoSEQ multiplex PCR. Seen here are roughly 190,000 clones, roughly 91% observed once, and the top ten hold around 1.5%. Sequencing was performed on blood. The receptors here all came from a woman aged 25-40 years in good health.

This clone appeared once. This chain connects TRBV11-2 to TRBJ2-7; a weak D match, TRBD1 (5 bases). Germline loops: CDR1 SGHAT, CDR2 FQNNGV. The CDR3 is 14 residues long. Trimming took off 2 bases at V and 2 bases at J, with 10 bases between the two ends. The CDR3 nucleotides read TGTGCCAGCAGCTTAATGCAGGGCCCCTACGAGCAGTACTTC. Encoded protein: CASSLMQGPYEQYF.

Here the CDR3 DNA reads TGTGCCATCAGTGGGGGGGGAAGCACTGAAGCTTTCTTT. Translation: CAISGGGSTEAFF. The chain recombines TRBV10-3 with TRBJ1-1; D possibly corresponds to TRBD1 (5 bases). The CDR3 runs to 13 residues. From germline, CDR1 is ENHRY and CDR2 SYGVKD. Trimming left V 4 bases short and J 4 bases short, with 10 bases between.

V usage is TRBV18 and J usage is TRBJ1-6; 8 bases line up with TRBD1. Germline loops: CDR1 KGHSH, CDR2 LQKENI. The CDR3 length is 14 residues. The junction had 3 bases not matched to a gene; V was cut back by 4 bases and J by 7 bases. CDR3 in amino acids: CASSLDRVNSPLHF. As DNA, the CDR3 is TGTGCCAGCTCACTGGACAGGGTCAATTCACCCCTCCACTTT.

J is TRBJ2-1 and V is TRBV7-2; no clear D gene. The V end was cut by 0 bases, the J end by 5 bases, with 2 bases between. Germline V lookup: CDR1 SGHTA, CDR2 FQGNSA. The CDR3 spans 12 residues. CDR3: CASSLAHNEQFF. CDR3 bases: TGTGCCAGCAGCTTAGCGCACAATGAGCAGTTCTTC.

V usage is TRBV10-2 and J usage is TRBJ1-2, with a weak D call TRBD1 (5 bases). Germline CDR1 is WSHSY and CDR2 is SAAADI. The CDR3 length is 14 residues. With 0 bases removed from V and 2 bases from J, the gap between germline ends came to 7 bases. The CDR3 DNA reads TGCGCCAGCAGTGAGTCGCGGACAAACTATGGCTACACCTTC. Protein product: CASSESRTNYGYTF.

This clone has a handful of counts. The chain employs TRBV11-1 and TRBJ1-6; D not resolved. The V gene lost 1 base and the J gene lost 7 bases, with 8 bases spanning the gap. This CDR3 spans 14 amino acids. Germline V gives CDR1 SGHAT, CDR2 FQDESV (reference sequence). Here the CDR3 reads CASSLVGINSPLHF. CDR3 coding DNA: TGTGCCAGCAGCTTAGTGGGGATAAATTCACCCCTCCACTTT.

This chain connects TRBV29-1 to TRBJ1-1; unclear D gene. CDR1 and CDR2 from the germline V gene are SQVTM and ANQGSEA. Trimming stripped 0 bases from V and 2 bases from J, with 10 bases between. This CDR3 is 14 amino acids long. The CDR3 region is CSVEDLRHNTEAFF. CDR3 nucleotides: TGCAGCGTTGAAGATCTGAGGCATAACACTGAAGCTTTCTTT. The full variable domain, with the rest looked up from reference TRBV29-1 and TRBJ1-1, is SAVISQKPSRDICQRGTSLTIQCQVDSQVTMMFWYRQQPGQSLTLIATANQGSEATYESGFVIDKFPISRPNLTFSTLTVSNMSPEDSSIYLCSVEDLRHNTEAFFGQGTRLTVV.

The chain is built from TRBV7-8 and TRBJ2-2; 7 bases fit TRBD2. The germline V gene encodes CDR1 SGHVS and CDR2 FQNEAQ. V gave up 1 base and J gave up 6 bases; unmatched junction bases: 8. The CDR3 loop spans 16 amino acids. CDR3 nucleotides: TGTGCCAGCAGCTTAGGAGGCCCTAGCGGCTCCGGGGAGCTGTTTTTT. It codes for CASSLGGPSGSGELFF.

The CDR3: CASSLMTGSNQPQHF. For the CDR3, the DNA is TGTGCCAGCAGCTTAATGACAGGGAGCAATCAGCCCCAGCATTTT. The rearrangement joins TRBV11-2 to TRBJ1-5, with TRBD1 matching 7 bases. Losses at the gene ends were 2 bases for V and 1 base for J; bases not matched to a gene: 2. Germline CDR1 reads SGHAT; CDR2 reads FQNNGV. The CDR3 has 15 amino acids.

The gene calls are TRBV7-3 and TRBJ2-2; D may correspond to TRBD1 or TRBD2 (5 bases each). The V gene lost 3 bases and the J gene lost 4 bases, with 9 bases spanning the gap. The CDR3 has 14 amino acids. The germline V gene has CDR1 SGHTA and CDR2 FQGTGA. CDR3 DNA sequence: TGTGCCAGCAGCTTGGGACCCGCCACCGGGGAGCTGTTTTTT. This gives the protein CASSLGPATGELFF.

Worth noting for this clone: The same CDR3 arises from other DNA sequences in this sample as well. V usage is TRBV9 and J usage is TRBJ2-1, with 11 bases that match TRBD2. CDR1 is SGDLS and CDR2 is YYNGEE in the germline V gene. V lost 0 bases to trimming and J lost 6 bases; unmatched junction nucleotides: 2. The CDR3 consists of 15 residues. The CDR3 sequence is CASSVGSGRANEQFF. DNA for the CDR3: TGTGCCAGCAGCGTAGGTAGCGGGAGGGCCAATGAGCAGTTCTTC.

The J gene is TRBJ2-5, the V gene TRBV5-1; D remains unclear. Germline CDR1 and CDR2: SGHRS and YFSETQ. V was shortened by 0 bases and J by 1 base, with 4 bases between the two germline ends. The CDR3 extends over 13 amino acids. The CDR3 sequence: CASSLVVQETQYF. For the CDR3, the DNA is TGCGCCAGCAGCTTGGTTGTCCAAGAGACCCAGTACTTC. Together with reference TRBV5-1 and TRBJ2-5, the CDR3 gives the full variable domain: KAGVTQTPRYLIKTRGQQVTLSCSPISGHRSVSWYQQTPGQGLQFLFEYFSETQRNKGNFPGRFSGRQFSNSRSEMNVSTLELGDSALYLCASSLVVQETQYFGPGTRLLVL.

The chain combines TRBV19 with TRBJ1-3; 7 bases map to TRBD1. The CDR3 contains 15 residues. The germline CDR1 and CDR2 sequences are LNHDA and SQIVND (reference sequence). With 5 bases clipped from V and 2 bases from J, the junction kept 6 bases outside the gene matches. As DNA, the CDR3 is TGTGCCAGTAGTCCCCTCACAGGGGCTGGAAACACCATATATTTT. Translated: CASSPLTGAGNTIYF.

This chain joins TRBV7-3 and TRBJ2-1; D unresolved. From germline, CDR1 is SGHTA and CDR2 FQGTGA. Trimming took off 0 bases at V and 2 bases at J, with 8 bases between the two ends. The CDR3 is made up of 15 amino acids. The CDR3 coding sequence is TGTGCCAGCAGCTTAACATCCCAACCCTACAATGAGCAGTTCTTC. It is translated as CASSLTSQPYNEQFF.

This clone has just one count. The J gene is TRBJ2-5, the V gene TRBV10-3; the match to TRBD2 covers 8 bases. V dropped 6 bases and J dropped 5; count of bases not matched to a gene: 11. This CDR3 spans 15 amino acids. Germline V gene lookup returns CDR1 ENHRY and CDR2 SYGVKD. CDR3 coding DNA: TGTGCCATCAGCGAGGGGCGGGAGGCGGGCGAGACCCAGTACTTC. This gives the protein CAISEGREAGETQYF.

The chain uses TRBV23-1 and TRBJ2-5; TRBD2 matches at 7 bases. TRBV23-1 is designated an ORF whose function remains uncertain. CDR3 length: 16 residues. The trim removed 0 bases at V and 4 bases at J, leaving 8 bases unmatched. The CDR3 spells CASSQSRTGGGETQYF. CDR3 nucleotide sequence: TGCGCCAGCAGTCAATCCCGGACGGGGGGAGGAGAGACCCAGTACTTC.

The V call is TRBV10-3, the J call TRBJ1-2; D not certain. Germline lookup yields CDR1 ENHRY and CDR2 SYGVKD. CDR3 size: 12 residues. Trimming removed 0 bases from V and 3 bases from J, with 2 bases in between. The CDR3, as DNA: TGTGCCATCAGTGAGTCGGACTATGGCTACACCTTC. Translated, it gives CAISESDYGYTF.

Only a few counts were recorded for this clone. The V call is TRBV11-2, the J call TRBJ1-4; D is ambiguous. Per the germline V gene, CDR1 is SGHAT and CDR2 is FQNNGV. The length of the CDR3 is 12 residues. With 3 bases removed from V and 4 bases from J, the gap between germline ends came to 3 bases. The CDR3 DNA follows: TGTGCCAGCAGCTTCTATAATGAAAAACTGTTTTTT. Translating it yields CASSFYNEKLFF.

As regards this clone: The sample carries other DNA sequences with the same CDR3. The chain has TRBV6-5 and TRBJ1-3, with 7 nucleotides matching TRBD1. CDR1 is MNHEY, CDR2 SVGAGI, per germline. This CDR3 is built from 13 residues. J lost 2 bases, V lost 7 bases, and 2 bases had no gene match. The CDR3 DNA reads TGTGCCAGCATAGACAGGGCTGGAAACACCATATATTTT. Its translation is CASIDRAGNTIYF.